The sample holds many counts of the clone carrying this T cell receptor (beta chain). Its target is not known. The data derive from a study of response to subunit inactivated influenza vaccine. Study-wide results and limits: The study's authors posited that every seasonal influenza vaccination enlists few new T cells.

TCRdb independently ran MiXCR on the RT-PCR reads; one entry per CDR3 protein. The sample has approximately 500,000 distinct CDR3 sequences; around 13% are singletons. Sequenced material: PBMCs from blood, taken roughly 6 weeks after vaccination. This clonotype was sampled from a man in his fifties or sixties who received an inactivated influenza vaccine.

In nucleotides, the CDR3 is TGCGCCAGTTCGGTCAGCGGGGAGACCCAGTACTTC. This sequence encodes CASSVSGETQYF. The rearrangement joins TRBV10-2 to TRBJ2-5; the D gene is possibly TRBD2 (6 bases). The V and J ends lost 9 bases and 5 bases respectively, with 13 bases between them. The length of the CDR3 is 12 residues. CDR1 WSHSY and CDR2 SAAADI come from the germline V gene.